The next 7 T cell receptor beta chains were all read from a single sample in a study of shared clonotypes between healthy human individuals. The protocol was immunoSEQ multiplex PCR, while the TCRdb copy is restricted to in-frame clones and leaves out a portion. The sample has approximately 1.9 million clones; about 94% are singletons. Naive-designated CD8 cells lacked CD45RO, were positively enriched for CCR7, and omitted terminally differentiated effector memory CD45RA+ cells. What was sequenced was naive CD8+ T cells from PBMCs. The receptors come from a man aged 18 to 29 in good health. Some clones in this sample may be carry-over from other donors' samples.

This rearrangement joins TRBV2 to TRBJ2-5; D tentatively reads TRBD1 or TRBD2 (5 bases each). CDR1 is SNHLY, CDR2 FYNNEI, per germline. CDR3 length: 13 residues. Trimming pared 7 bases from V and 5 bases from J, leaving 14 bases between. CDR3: CASTDSPGETQYF. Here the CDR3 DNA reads TGTGCCAGCACTGACAGCCCGGGGGAGACCCAGTACTTC. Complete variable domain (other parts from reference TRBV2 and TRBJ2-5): EPEVTQTPSHQVTQMGQEVILRCVPISNHLYFYWYRQILGQKVEFLVSFYNNEISEKSEIFDDQFSVERPDGSNFTLKIRSTKLEDSAMYFCASTDSPGETQYFGPGTRLLVL.

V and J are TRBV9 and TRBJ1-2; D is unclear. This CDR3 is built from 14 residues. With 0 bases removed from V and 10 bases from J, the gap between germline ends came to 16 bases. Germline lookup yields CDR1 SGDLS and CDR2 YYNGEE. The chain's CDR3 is CASSVGLAGSIYTF. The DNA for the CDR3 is TGTGCCAGCAGCGTAGGGTTGGCAGGATCCATCTACACCTTC.

The CDR3 here is CSARRGDEQYF. The CDR3 nucleotides read TGCAGCGCCCGCCGGGGGGACGAGCAGTACTTC. V gene TRBV29-1 combines with J gene TRBJ2-7, with TRBD2 matching over 7 bases. CDR1 SQVTM and CDR2 ANQGSEA come from the germline V gene. Trimming cost V 7 bases and J 5 bases; bases outside gene matches: 5. This CDR3 contains 11 residues.

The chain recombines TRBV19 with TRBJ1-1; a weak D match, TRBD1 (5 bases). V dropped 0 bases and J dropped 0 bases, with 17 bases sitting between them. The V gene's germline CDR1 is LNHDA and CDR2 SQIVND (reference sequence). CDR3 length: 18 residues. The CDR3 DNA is TGTGCCAGTAGTATAGACCGACGTGAGGGGAGCATGAACACTGAAGCTTTCTTT. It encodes CASSIDRREGSMNTEAFF.

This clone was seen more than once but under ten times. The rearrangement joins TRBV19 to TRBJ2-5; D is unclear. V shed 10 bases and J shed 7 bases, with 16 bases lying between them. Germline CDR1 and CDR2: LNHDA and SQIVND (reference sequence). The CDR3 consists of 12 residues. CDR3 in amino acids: CATRTHSGTQYF. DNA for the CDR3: TGTGCCACACGAACCCACTCGGGGACCCAGTACTTC.

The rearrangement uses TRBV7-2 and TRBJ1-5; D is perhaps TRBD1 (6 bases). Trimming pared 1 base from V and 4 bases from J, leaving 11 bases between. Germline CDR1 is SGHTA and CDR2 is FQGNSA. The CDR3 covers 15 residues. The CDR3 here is CASSLGDTLNQPQHF. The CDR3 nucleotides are TGTGCCAGCAGCTTAGGGGACACCCTAAATCAGCCCCAGCATTTT.

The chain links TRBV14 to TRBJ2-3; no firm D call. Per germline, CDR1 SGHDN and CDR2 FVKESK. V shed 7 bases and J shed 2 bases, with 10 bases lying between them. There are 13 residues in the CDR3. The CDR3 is CASTPYVTDTQYF. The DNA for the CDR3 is TGTGCCAGCACTCCCTATGTCACAGATACGCAGTATTTT. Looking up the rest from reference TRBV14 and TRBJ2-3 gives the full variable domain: EAGVTQFPSHSVIEKGQTVTLRCDPISGHDNLYWYRRVMGKEIKFLLHFVKESKQDESGMPNNRFLAERTGGTYSTLKVQPAELEDSGVYFCASTPYVTDTQYFGPGTRLTVL.